These 22 T cell receptor beta chains were sequenced from one sample in a study of blood T cells in healthy people across ages. Primers used in a second PCR of about 7 to 12 cycles were a sample-barcoded 5' primer and a J-beta primer mix. TCRdb analysed the 5' RACE reads with MiXCR anew, one entry per CDR3 protein. The sample yields about 730,000 distinct CDR3 sequences, 40% to 45% seen once. Sequencing was done on a sample of blood. These receptor sequences come from a woman aged 60-75 years in good health.

This clonotype was seen a few times. CDR3 sequence (DNA): TGTGCCAGCAGCCCTAAGCCCCCGGGGCGTGGGTATGAGCAGTTCTTC. Translated, it gives CASSPKPPGRGYEQFF. The V call is TRBV7-9, the J call TRBJ2-1; D could derive from TRBD1 or TRBD2 (5 bases each). Germline V lookup: CDR1 SEHNR, CDR2 FQNEAQ (reference sequence). The CDR3 loop spans 16 amino acids. The V end was cut by 5 bases, the J end by 8 bases, with 22 bases between.

The chain couples TRBV12-3 or TRBV12-4 to TRBJ2-5, with a possible D match to TRBD1 (5 bases). Trimming left V 7 bases short and J 5 bases short, with 20 bases between. The CDR3 is 15 amino acids. The CDR3 DNA sequence: TGTGCCAGCACCATCTCGGGCAGGGATGGGGAGACCCAGTACTTC. This gives the protein CASTISGRDGETQYF.

Details on this clonotype: A much larger clone sits a single nucleotide away, making a read error possible. This sequence joins TRBV10-3 and TRBJ1-5, with TRBD1 matching 10 bases. Germline loops: CDR1 ENHRY, CDR2 SYGVKD. This CDR3 is 14 amino acids long. This CDR3 is CAIGQGGGKQPQHF. DNA of the CDR3: TGTGCCATCGGACAGGGGGGCGGCAAGCAGCCCCAGCATTTT.

This clonotype was seen a few times. This sequence joins TRBV7-2 and TRBJ1-1, with unresolved D. Trimming shortened V by 5 bases and J by 0 bases, and 13 bases separated the two germline ends. Germline CDR1 is SGHTA and CDR2 is FQGNSA. The CDR3 is 15 amino acids. The CDR3: CASSRNSLMNTEAFF. The CDR3 DNA reads as TGTGCCAGCAGCCGCAACAGTTTGATGAACACTGAAGCTTTCTTT. Full variable domain (rest looked up from reference TRBV7-2 and TRBJ1-1): GAGVSQSPSNKVTEKGKDVELRCDPISGHTALYWYRQSLGQGLEFLIYFQGNSAPDKSGLPSDRFSAERTGGSVSTLTIQRTQQEDSAVYLCASSRNSLMNTEAFFGQGTRLTVV.

This clonotype was counted only a few times. The rearrangement uses TRBV11-2 and TRBJ2-1, with 9 bases aligning to TRBD1. Germline CDR1 reads SGHAT; CDR2 reads FQNNGV. Trimming took 6 bases from V and 2 from J; bases not matched to a gene: 11. The CDR3 length is 17 residues. The CDR3 nucleotides are TGTGCCAGCAGTCTCCGCCTGGGGACAGGGACCTACAATGAGCAGTTCTTC. This gives the protein CASSLRLGTGTYNEQFF.

The chain is built from TRBV20-1 and TRBJ2-5; 7 bases agree with TRBD2. With 6 bases clipped from V and 1 base from J, the junction kept 14 bases outside the gene matches. Germline-derived CDR1 and CDR2 are DFQATT and SNEGSKA (reference sequence). The length of the CDR3 is 16 residues. CDR3 in DNA: TGCAGTGCCGTCGGGGGGTGGCGACGAAGCCAAGAGACCCAGTACTTC. Translated: CSAVGGWRRSQETQYF.

The chain recombines TRBV6-5 with TRBJ2-1; D tentatively reads TRBD1 or TRBD2 (5 bases each). The V end was cut by 6 bases, the J end by 6 bases, with 18 bases between. This CDR3 is 15 amino acids long. The germline V gene encodes CDR1 MNHEY and CDR2 SVGAGI. CDR3 in amino acids: CASRMGVEMVNEQFF. The DNA of the CDR3 is TGTGCCAGCAGGATGGGGGTGGAGATGGTCAATGAGCAGTTCTTC.

This clonotype was detected a few times. The chain links TRBV10-3 to TRBJ2-7; 9 nucleotides match TRBD1. CDR1 and CDR2 (germline): ENHRY, SYGVKD. Unmatched junction bases numbered 13, after V lost 4 bases and J lost 3 bases. There are 17 residues in the CDR3. The CDR3 is CAISGRAGTGTSYEQYF. CDR3 in DNA: TGTGCCATCAGTGGGAGAGCGGGGACAGGGACCAGCTACGAGCAGTACTTC.

This chain links TRBV7-2 with TRBJ1-2; D is undetermined. The V end lost 1 base, the J end lost 0 bases, and 15 bases lay between the germline ends. The germline V gene encodes CDR1 SGHTA and CDR2 FQGNSA. This CDR3 contains 17 residues. CDR3 residues: CASSLVRLGSTNYGYTF. In DNA form, the CDR3 reads TGTGCCAGCAGCTTAGTGCGCCTGGGCAGTACTAACTATGGCTACACCTTC.

This clonotype came up a few times. The chain joins TRBV9 to TRBJ2-1; TRBD2 matches at 10 bases. CDR3 size: 16 residues. V was clipped by 0 bases and J by 8 bases; unmatched bases: 8. Germline CDR1 SGDLS, CDR2 YYNGEE. CDR3 sequence: CASSVVGLAGADEQFF. CDR3 sequence (DNA): TGTGCCAGCAGCGTAGTGGGTCTAGCGGGAGCAGATGAGCAGTTCTTC. Drawing the rest from reference TRBV9 and TRBJ2-1, the complete variable domain is DSGVTQTPKHLITATGQRVTLRCSPRSGDLSVYWYQQSLDQGLQFLIQYYNGEERAKGNILERFSAQQFPDLHSELNLSSLELGDSALYFCASSVVGLAGADEQFFGPGTRLTVL.

The rearrangement links TRBV6-2 or TRBV6-3 to TRBJ1-5, with D unresolved. CDR1 MNHEY and CDR2 SVGEGT come from the germline V gene. V lost 7 bases, J lost 8 bases, and 12 bases lay in between. This CDR3 has 12 residues. The CDR3 DNA is TGTGCCAGCACAAAACTCGGCGAGCCCCAGCATTTT. Translating it yields CASTKLGEPQHF.

This clonotype was counted once. This chain uses TRBV6-2 or TRBV6-3 with TRBJ1-5, with D uncertain. Germline loops: CDR1 MNHEY, CDR2 SVGEGT. The CDR3 runs 15 residues. The ends were cut back, 4 bases at V and 2 bases at J, with 12 bases in the middle. CDR3 in DNA: TGTGCCAGCAGTTCCGACGGGATAGGCAATCAGCCCCAGCATTTT. Translated, it gives CASSSDGIGNQPQHF.

This sequence joins TRBV20-1 and TRBJ2-3; TRBD2 aligns across 8 bases. The CDR3 runs 15 residues. V shed 3 bases and J 4 bases; nucleotides not matched to a gene: 9. CDR1 and CDR2 from the germline V gene are DFQATT and SNEGSKA (reference sequence). The CDR3 is CSAREGTSKPDTQYF. CDR3 in DNA: TGCAGTGCTAGGGAAGGGACTAGTAAACCAGATACGCAGTATTTT.

CDR3 amino acids: CASSSGTSGNNEQYF. The CDR3 DNA sequence: TGTGCCAGCAGCTCCGGGACTAGCGGGAACAATGAGCAGTACTTC. The J gene is TRBJ2-5, the V gene TRBV11-2; TRBD2 matches 13 bases. This CDR3 spans 15 amino acids. In germline, CDR1 is SGHAT, CDR2 FQNNGV. V shed 4 bases and J 11 bases; nucleotides not matched to a gene: 10.

Worth noting for this clonotype: A much larger clone is a single base away; this may be a read error. The rearrangement uses TRBV5-1 and TRBJ2-5; 8 bases match TRBD1. Germline V lookup: CDR1 SGHRS, CDR2 YFSETQ. The V segment lost 4 bases and the J segment 4 bases; nucleotides outside the gene matches: 9. The CDR3 consists of 15 residues. The chain's CDR3 is CASSGRGLPRETQYF. The CDR3 nucleotides are TGCGCCAGCAGCGGCAGGGGGCTACCTCGAGAGACCCAGTACTTC.

The chain recombines TRBV28 with TRBJ2-4; 11 bases are shared with TRBD1. With the DNA end fitting TRBJ2-7 better, the J assignment may be wrong. This CDR3 contains 15 residues. Germline loops: CDR1 MDHEN, CDR2 SYDVKM. The CDR3 DNA follows: TGTGCCAGCAGTCGGGGACAGGGGGGCGGCTACGAGCAGTACTTC. It encodes CASSRGQGGGYEQYF.

The chain carries TRBV28 and TRBJ2-7; no firm D call. Germline-derived CDR1 and CDR2 are MDHEN and SYDVKM. V shed 10 bases and J shed 0 bases, with 13 bases lying between them. The CDR3 consists of 13 residues. Written as DNA, the CDR3 is TGTGCCACCCTGGCCGTAAGCTCCTACGAGCAGTACTTC. Protein: CATLAVSSYEQYF. Variable domain in full (rest from reference TRBV28 and TRBJ2-7): DVKVTQSSRYLVKRTGEKVFLECVQDMDHENMFWYRQDPGLGLRLIYFSYDVKMKEKGDIPEGYSVSREKKERFSLILESASTNQTSMYLCATLAVSSYEQYFGPGTRLTVT.

This clonotype was recorded a few times. The rearrangement links TRBV15 to TRBJ2-7; tentatively, D is TRBD1 (6 bases). V gave up 3 bases and J gave up 5 bases, with 11 bases separating them. This CDR3 is built from 13 residues. CDR1 and CDR2 from the germline V gene are LNHNV and YYDKDF (reference sequence). The CDR3 protein is CATSRTGVNEQYF. In DNA form, the CDR3 reads TGTGCCACCAGCAGGACAGGTGTCAACGAGCAGTACTTC.

This clonotype has a handful of counts. A much larger clone differs by one base, so this may be a read error. V and J are TRBV5-1 and TRBJ2-7; D ambiguous. The germline V gene encodes CDR1 SGHRS and CDR2 YFSETQ. V shed 0 bases and J shed 3 bases, with 7 bases lying between them. The CDR3 is 13 amino acids. CDR3 coding DNA: TGCGCCAGCAGCTTGGGGAAGGGCTACGAGCAGTACTTC. Translating it yields CASSLGKGYEQYF.

V usage is TRBV7-9 and J usage is TRBJ1-2, with D possibly being TRBD1 (6 bases). The CDR3 consists of 15 residues. Germline CDR1 reads SEHNR; CDR2 reads FQNEAQ (reference sequence). The ends were cut back, 5 bases at V and 7 bases at J, with 20 bases in the middle. The CDR3 sequence: CASSPQDSLDFGYTF. CDR3 nucleotides: TGTGCCAGCAGCCCTCAGGACAGCTTGGACTTTGGCTACACCTTC. Full variable domain (outside the CDR3, taken from reference TRBV7-9 and TRBJ1-2): DTGVSQNPRHKITKRGQNVTFRCDPISEHNRLYWYRQTLGQGPEFLTYFQNEAQLEKSRLLSDRFSAERPKGSFSTLEIQRTEQGDSAMYLCASSPQDSLDFGYTFGSGTRLTVV.

The chain has TRBV14 and TRBJ2-5, with unresolved D. The CDR3 consists of 12 residues. Trimming removed 3 bases from V and 5 bases from J, with 7 bases in between. Germline V lookup: CDR1 SGHDN, CDR2 FVKESK. The CDR3 loop is CASSHFRETQYF. The CDR3 region has the DNA TGTGCCAGCAGCCATTTCAGGGAGACCCAGTACTTC.

The gene calls are TRBV18 and TRBJ2-1, with D hard to call. Germline CDR1 and CDR2: KGHSH and LQKENI. V was clipped by 2 bases and J by 9 bases, with 14 bases between them. This CDR3 comprises 14 residues. The CDR3 reads CASSPSALDGEQFF. CDR3 nucleotide sequence: TGTGCCAGCTCACCATCAGCCCTTGATGGTGAGCAGTTCTTC.